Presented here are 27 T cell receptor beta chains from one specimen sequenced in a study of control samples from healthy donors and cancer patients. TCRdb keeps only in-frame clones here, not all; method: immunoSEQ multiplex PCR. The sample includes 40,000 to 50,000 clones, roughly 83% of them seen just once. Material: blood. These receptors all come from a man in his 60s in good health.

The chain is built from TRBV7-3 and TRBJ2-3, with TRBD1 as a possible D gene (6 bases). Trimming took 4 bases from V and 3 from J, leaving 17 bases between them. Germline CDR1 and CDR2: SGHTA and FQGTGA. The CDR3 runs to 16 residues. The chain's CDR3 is CASSSTQGLTTDTQYF. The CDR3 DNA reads TGTGCCAGCAGCTCAACCCAGGGGCTGACTACAGATACGCAGTATTTT.

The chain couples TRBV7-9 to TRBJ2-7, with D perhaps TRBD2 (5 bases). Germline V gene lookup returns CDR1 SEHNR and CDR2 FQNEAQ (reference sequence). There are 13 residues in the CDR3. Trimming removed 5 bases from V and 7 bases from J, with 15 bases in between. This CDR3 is CASSHSSSGEQYF. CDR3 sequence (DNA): TGTGCCAGCAGCCATTCTTCCTCGGGGGAGCAGTACTTC.

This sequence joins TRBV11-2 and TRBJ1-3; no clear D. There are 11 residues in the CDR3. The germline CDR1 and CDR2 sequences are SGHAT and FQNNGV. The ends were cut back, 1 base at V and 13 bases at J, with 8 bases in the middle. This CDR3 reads CASSLARLIYF. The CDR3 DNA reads TGTGCCAGCAGCTTAGCCAGGCTGATATATTTT.

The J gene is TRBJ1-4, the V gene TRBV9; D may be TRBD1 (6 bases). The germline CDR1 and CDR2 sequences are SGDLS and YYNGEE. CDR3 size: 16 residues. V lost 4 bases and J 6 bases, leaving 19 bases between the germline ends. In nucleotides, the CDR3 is TGTGCCAGCAGCCCCCGACCCGGGGACACCTATGAAAAACTGTTTTTT. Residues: CASSPRPGDTYEKLFF. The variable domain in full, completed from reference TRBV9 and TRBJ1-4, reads DSGVTQTPKHLITATGQRVTLRCSPRSGDLSVYWYQQSLDQGLQFLIQYYNGEERAKGNILERFSAQQFPDLHSELNLSSLELGDSALYFCASSPRPGDTYEKLFFGSGTQLSVL.

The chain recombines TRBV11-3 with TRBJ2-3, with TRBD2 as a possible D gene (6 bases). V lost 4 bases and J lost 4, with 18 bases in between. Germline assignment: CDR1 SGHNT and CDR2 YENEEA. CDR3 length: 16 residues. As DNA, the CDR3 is TGTGCCAGCAGCTCAGGACAATTTGGGACTCCAGATACGCAGTATTTT. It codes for CASSSGQFGTPDTQYF.

The CDR3 DNA reads TGTGCCAGCAGTCCAGACAGGGCCCTGGGCAATGAGCAGTTCTTC. Protein sequence: CASSPDRALGNEQFF. The chain combines TRBV6-5 with TRBJ2-1, with 7 nucleotides matching TRBD1. V shed 5 bases, J shed 6 bases, and the junction held 10 bases outside the gene matches. The CDR3 is 15 residues long. Germline CDR1 and CDR2: MNHEY and SVGAGI.

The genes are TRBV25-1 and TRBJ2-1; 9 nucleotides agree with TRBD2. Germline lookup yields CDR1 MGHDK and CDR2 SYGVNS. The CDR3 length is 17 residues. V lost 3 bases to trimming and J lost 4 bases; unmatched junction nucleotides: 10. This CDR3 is CASSDPPGRGGYNEQFF. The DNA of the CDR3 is TGTGCCAGCAGTGACCCTCCGGGGCGGGGGGGATACAATGAGCAGTTCTTC. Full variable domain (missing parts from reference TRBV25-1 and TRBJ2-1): EADIYQTPRYLVIGTGKKITLECSQTMGHDKMYWYQQDPGMELHLIHYSYGVNSTEKGDLSSESTVSRIRTEHFPLTLESARPSHTSQYLCASSDPPGRGGYNEQFFGPGTRLTVL.

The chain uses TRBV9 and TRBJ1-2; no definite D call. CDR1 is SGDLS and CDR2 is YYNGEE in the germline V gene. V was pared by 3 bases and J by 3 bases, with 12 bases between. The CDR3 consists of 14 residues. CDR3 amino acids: CASSAVGGDYGYTF. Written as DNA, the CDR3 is TGTGCCAGCAGCGCCGTGGGCGGGGACTATGGCTACACCTTC.

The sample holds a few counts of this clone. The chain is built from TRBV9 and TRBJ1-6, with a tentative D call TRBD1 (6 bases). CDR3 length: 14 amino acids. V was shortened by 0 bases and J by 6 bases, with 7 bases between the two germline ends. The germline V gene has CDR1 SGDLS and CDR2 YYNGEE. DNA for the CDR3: TGTGCCAGCAGCGTAGCGGGGGCTAATTCACCCCTCCACTTT. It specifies CASSVAGANSPLHF.

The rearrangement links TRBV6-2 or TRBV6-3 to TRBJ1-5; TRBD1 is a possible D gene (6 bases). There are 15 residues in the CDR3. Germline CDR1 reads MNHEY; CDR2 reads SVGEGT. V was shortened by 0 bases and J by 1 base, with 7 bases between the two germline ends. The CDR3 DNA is TGTGCCAGCAGTTACTCGGACAGAAGCAATCAGCCCCAGCATTTT. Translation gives CASSYSDRSNQPQHF.

The CDR3 DNA is TGCGCCAGCAGCGCGGGGACAGGGGCCCTCCACGAGCAGTACTTC. It translates to CASSAGTGALHEQYF. The rearrangement joins TRBV5-1 to TRBJ2-7; 10 bases are a match to TRBD1. J lost 5 bases, V lost 4 bases, and 9 bases had no gene match. This CDR3 has 15 amino acids. Germline V gene data show CDR1 as SGHRS and CDR2 as YFSETQ.

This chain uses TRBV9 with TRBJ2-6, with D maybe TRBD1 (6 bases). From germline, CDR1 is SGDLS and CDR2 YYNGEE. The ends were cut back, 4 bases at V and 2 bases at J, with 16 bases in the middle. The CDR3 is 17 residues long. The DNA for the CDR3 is TGTGCCAGCAGCCCGCAAACAGGGCTGACTGGGGCCAACGTCCTGACTTTC. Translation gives CASSPQTGLTGANVLTF.

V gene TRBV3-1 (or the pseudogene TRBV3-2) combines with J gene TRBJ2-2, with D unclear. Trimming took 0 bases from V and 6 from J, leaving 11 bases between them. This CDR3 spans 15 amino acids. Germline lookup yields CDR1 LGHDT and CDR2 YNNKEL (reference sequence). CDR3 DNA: TGTGCCAGCAGCCAAGAAGGGCTTACCCCCGGGGAGCTGTTTTTT. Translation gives CASSQEGLTPGELFF.

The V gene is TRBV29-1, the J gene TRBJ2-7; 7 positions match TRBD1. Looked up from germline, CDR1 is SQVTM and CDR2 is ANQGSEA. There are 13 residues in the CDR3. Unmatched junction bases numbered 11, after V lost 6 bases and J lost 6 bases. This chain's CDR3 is CSVRQGSVSEQYF. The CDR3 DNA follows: TGCAGCGTGCGACAGGGCTCCGTCTCCGAGCAGTACTTC.

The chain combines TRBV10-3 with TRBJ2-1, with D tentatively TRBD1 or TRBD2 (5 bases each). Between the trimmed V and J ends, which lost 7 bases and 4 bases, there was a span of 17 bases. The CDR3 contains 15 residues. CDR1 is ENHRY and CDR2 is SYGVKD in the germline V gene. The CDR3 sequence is CAIKSGPEDYNEQFF. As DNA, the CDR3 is TGTGCCATCAAGTCGGGGCCAGAAGATTACAATGAGCAGTTCTTC.

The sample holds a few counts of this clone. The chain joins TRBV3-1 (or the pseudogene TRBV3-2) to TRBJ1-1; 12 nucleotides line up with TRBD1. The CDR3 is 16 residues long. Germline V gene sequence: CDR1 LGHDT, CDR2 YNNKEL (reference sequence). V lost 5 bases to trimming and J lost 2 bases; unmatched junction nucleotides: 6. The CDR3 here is CASSTRDRGPNTEAFF. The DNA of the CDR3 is TGTGCCAGCAGCACCCGGGACAGGGGGCCCAACACTGAAGCTTTCTTT.

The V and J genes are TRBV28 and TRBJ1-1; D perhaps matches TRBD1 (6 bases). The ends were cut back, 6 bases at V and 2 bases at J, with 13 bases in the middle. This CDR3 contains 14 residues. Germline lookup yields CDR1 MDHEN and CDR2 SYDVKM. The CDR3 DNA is TGTGCCAGCAGGATAAACAGGGCCAACACTGAAGCTTTCTTT. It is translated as CASRINRANTEAFF.

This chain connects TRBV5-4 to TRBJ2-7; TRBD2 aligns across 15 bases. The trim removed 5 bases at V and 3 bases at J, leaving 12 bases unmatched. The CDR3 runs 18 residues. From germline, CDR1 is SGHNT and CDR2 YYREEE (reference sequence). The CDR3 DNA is TGTGCCAGCAGTCCTAGGACTAGCGGGAGGGCCTTTGTCTACGAGCAGTACTTC. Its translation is CASSPRTSGRAFVYEQYF.

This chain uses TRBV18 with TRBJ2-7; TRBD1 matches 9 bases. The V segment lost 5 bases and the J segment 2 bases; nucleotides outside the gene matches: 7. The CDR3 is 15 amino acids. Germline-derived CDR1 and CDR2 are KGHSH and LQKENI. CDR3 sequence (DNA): TGTGCCAGCTCAACCAGGCGACAGGGGGCCTACGAGCAGTACTTC. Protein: CASSTRRQGAYEQYF. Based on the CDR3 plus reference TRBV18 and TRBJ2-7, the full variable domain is NAGVMQNPRHLVRRRGQEARLRCSPMKGHSHVYWYRQLPEEGLKFMVYLQKENIIDESGMPKERFSAEFPKEGPSILRIQQVVRGDSAAYFCASSTRRQGAYEQYFGPGTRLTVT.

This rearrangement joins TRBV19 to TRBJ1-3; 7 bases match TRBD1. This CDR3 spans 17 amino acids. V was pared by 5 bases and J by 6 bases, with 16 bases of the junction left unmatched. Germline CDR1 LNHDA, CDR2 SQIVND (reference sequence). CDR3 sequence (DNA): TGTGCCAGTAGTCCCAAAGGCCGGACAGGATCGCTAAACACCATATATTTT. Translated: CASSPKGRTGSLNTIYF. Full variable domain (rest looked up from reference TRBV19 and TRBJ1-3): DGGITQSPKYLFRKEGQNVTLSCEQNLNHDAMYWYRQDPGQGLRLIYYSQIVNDFQKGDIAEGYSVSREKKESFPLTVTSAQKNPTAFYLCASSPKGRTGSLNTIYFGEGSWLTVV.

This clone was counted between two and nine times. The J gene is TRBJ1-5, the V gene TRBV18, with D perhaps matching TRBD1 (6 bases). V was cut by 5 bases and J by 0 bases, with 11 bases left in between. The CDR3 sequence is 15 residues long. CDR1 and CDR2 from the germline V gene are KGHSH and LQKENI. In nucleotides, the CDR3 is TGTGCCAGCTCATCAGGACAGCTTAGCAATCAGCCCCAGCATTTT. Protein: CASSSGQLSNQPQHF.

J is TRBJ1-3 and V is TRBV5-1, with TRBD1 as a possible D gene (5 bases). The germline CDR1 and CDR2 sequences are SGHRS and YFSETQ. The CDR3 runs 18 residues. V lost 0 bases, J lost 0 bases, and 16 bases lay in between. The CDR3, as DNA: TGCGCCAGCAGCTTGGGAGGGCAGTCGGGACGCTCTGGAAACACCATATATTTT. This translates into CASSLGGQSGRSGNTIYF.

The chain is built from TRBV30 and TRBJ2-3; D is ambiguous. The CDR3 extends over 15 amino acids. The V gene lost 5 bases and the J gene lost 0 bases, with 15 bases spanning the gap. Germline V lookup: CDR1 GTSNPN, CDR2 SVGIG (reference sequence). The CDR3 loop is CAWAKGARSTDTQYF. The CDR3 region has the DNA TGTGCCTGGGCGAAAGGTGCCCGGAGCACAGATACGCAGTATTTT.

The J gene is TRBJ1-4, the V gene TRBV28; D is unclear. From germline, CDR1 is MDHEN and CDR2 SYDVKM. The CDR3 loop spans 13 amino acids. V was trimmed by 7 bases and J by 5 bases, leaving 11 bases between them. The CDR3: CASTAVLNEKLFF. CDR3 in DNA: TGTGCCAGCACCGCGGTTTTAAATGAAAAACTGTTTTTT.

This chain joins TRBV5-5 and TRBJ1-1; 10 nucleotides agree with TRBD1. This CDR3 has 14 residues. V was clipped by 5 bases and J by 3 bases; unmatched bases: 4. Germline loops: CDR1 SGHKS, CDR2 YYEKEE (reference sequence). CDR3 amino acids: CASSPDRGYTEAFF. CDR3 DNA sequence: TGTGCCAGCAGTCCGGACAGGGGGTACACTGAAGCTTTCTTT.

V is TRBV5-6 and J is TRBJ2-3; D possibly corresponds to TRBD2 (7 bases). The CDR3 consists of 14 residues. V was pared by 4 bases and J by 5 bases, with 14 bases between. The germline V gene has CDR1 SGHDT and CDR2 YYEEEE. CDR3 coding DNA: TGTGCCAGCAGCCGGCGGGGGCAGGGAGATACGCAGTATTTT. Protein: CASSRRGQGDTQYF.

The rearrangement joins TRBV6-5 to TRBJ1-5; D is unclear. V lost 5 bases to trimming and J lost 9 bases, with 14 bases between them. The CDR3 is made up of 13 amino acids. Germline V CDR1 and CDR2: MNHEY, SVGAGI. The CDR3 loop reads CASSPDGRGPQHF. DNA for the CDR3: TGTGCCAGCAGTCCCGACGGGCGGGGGCCCCAGCATTTT.